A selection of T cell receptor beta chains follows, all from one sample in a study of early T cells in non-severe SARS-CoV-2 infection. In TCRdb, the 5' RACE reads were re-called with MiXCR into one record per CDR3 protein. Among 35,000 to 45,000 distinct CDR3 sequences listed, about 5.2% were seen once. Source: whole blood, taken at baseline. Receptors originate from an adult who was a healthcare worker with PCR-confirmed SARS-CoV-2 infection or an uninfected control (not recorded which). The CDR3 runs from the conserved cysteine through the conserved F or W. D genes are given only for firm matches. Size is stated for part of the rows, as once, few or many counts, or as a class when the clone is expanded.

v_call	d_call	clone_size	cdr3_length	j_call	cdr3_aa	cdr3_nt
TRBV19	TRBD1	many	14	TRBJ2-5	CASRTTGVGETQYF	TGTGCCAGTAGGACGACAGGGGTGGGGGAGACCCAGTACTTC
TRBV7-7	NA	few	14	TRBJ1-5	CASSSDSDNQPQHF	TGTGCTAGCAGCTCGGACAGCGACAATCAGCCCCAGCATTTT
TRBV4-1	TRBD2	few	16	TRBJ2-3	CASSQRLAGNADTQYF	TGCGCCAGCAGCCAAAGACTAGCGGGAAACGCAGATACGCAGTATTTT
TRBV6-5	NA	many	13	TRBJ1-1	CASSYSQGTEAFF	TGTGCCAGCAGTTACTCGCAGGGGACTGAAGCTTTCTTT
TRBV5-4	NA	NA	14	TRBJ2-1	CASSWRTGPNEQFF	TGTGCCAGCAGCTGGAGGACGGGGCCCAATGAGCAGTTCTTC
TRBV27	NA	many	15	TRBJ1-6	CASSPGQTYNSPLHF	TGTGCCAGCAGTCCGGGGCAAACCTATAATTCACCCCTCCACTTT
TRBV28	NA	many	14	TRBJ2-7	CASSLGVPVYEQYF	TGTGCCAGCAGTTTAGGGGTGCCCGTCTACGAGCAGTACTTC
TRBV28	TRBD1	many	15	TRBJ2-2	CASRWDRSDTGELFF	TGTGCCAGCAGATGGGACAGGTCGGACACCGGGGAGCTGTTTTTT
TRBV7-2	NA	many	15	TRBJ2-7	CASSSAGTGSYEQYF	TGTGCCAGCAGCTCGGCCGGGACGGGATCCTACGAGCAGTACTTC
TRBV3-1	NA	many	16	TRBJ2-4	CASSQVGRLSSDIQYF	TGTGCCAGCAGCCAAGTGGGACGGCTGTCGTCCGACATTCAGTACTTC
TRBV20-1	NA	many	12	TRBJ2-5	CSASLGRGTQYF	TGCAGTGCTAGTCTCGGCCGGGGGACCCAGTACTTC
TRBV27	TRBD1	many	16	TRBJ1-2	CASSFGRTGIRYGYTF	TGTGCCAGCAGTTTTGGGAGGACAGGCATACGCTATGGCTACACCTTC
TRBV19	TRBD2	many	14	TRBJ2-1	CASRGTSGPNEQFF	TGTGCCAGTAGGGGGACTAGCGGGCCGAATGAGCAGTTCTTC
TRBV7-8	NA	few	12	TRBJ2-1	CASSLLMFEQFF	TGTGCCAGCAGCTTATTGATGTTTGAGCAGTTCTTC
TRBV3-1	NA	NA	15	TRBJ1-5	CASSQDEGDNQPQHF	TGTGCCAGCAGCCAAGATGAGGGGGACAATCAGCCCCAGCATTTT
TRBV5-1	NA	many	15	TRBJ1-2	CASSSRDGFNYGYTF	TGCGCCAGCAGCTCCCGGGACGGATTTAACTATGGCTACACCTTC
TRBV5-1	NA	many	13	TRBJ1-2	CASSLMGDYGYTF	TGCGCCAGCAGCTTGATGGGGGACTATGGCTACACCTTC
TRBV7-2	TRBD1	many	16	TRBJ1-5	CASSRMGQGARQPQHF	TGTGCCAGCAGCCGAATGGGACAGGGGGCAAGGCAGCCCCAGCATTTT
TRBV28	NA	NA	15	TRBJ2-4	CASSKMSGAKNIQYF	TGTGCCAGCAGTAAAATGAGTGGGGCCAAAAACATTCAGTACTTC
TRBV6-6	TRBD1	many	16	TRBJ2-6	CASSLGQTTGANVLTF	TGTGCCAGCAGCTTGGGACAGACGACTGGGGCCAACGTCCTGACTTTC
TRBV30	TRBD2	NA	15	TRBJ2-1	CAWAPGLGRNNEQFF	TGTGCCTGGGCGCCGGGACTAGGGAGGAATAATGAGCAGTTCTTC
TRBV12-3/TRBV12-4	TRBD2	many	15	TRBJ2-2	CASTYSGRGTGELFF	TGTGCCAGCACCTATAGCGGGAGGGGCACCGGGGAGCTGTTTTTT
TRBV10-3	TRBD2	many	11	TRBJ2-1	CAILAEQGQFF	TGTGCCATCCTAGCGGAGCAGGGGCAGTTCTTC
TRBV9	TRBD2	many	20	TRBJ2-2	CASSARDRTSGRPNTGELFF	TGTGCCAGCAGCGCGCGGGATCGGACTAGCGGGAGGCCGAACACCGGGGAGCTGTTTTTT
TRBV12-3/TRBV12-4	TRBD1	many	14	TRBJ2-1	CASSFMGQYNEQFF	TGTGCCAGCAGTTTCATGGGACAGTACAATGAGCAGTTCTTC
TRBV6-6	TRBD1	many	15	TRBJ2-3	CASSADRTGGHTQYF	TGTGCCAGCAGTGCCGATAGGACAGGGGGTCATACGCAGTATTTT
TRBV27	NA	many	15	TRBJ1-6	CASTPNPGRGSPLHF	TGTGCCAGCACCCCAAACCCGGGACGTGGTTCACCCCTCCACTTT